One T cell receptor (beta chain) is described in this entry. The data are from a study of memory CD4+ T cells and cytomegalovirus serostatus. The sort gate was single viable CD3+CD4+CD8-CD45RO+ cells for memory CD4+ T cells. CDR1 and CDR2 (germline): SNHLY, FYNNEI. V was clipped by 7 bases and J by 4 bases, with 21 bases between them. The CDR3 consists of 16 residues. Sequenced by immunoSEQ multiplex PCR; TCRdb stores in-frame clones only, minus some. This table has 45,000 to 55,000 clones, under 80% appearing once. The V call is TRBV2, the J call TRBJ2-3; perhaps TRBD1 as D (6 bases). The specimen was memory CD4+ T cells from blood. The receptor was derived from an adult in good health and CMV-seronegative. This chain's CDR3 is CASKAGTSLRADTQYF. For the CDR3, the DNA is TGTGCCAGCAAGGCAGGGACAAGTTTAAGGGCAGATACGCAGTATTTT.